The TCR beta chain described here comes from a study of blood T cells in healthy people across ages. Study in general: Template switching picked up about one barcoded beta molecule for each two T cells.

Germline V gene lookup returns CDR1 SGHVS and CDR2 FNYEAQ. This CDR3 is built from 15 residues. The V gene end was trimmed by 5 bases and the J gene end by 4 bases; junction bases not matched to a gene: 9. Study results and limitations: A roughly linear fall in TCR beta diversity per million T cells was seen with increasing age. PBMCs were not sorted, which prevented a conclusive comparison of naive versus antigen-experienced cells.

Isolation yielded PBMCs, at least 7 million per sample, in every case. A second about 7 to 11 cycle PCR used barcoded and J-beta primers. MiXCR was run by TCRdb on the 5' RACE reads, yielding one entry per CDR3 protein. This table has 1.2 million to 1.5 million distinct CDR3 sequences, 45% to 70% appearing once. A word on this clonotype: Its antigen is still unknown.

This chain links TRBV7-6 with TRBJ2-7; TRBD2 aligns across 9 bases. The sequenced sample consisted of blood. The sequence was obtained from a man in his late teens or twenties in good health. CDR3 residues: CASSQGGLAYYEQYF. CDR3 nucleotides: TGTGCCAGCAGCCAGGGGGGACTAGCATATTACGAGCAGTACTTC.